Below are 6 T cell receptor beta chains sequenced from a single sample in a study of blood T cell repertoires in COVID-19. Assay used: immunoSEQ multiplex PCR; TCRdb lists only in-frame clones, some missing. Of 50,000 to 75,000 clones in the sample, around 79% are singletons; the top ten hold around a sixth. Sequences were obtained from peripheral blood. These receptors all stem from a man in his sixties with acute or convalescent COVID-19.

V and J are TRBV19 and TRBJ1-2, with 9 bases matching TRBD1. The V segment lost 6 bases and the J segment 1 base; nucleotides outside the gene matches: 6. The CDR3 consists of 15 residues. Germline V lookup: CDR1 LNHDA, CDR2 SQIVND (reference sequence). The CDR3 coding sequence is TGTGCCAGTAGACGCCCGGGACAGGGTAACTATGGCTACACCTTC. This gives the protein CASRRPGQGNYGYTF. The variable domain in full, with the rest retrieved from reference TRBV19 and TRBJ1-2, is DGGITQSPKYLFRKEGQNVTLSCEQNLNHDAMYWYRQDPGQGLRLIYYSQIVNDFQKGDIAEGYSVSREKKESFPLTVTSAQKNPTAFYLCASRRPGQGNYGYTFGSGTRLTVV.

The chain carries TRBV19 and TRBJ1-5, with a possible D match to TRBD1 (6 bases). Trimming pared 2 bases from V and 5 bases from J, leaving 13 bases between. Germline assignment: CDR1 LNHDA and CDR2 SQIVND (reference sequence). This CDR3 region has 15 residues. CDR3 nucleotides: TGTGCCAGTAGTATACGGGGGGGCAGGGATCAGCCCCAGCATTTT. Translated, it gives CASSIRGGRDQPQHF. The full variable domain, in which reference TRBV19 and TRBJ1-5 provide the parts outside the CDR3, is DGGITQSPKYLFRKEGQNVTLSCEQNLNHDAMYWYRQDPGQGLRLIYYSQIVNDFQKGDIAEGYSVSREKKESFPLTVTSAQKNPTAFYLCASSIRGGRDQPQHFGDGTRLSIL.

This clone showed up just once. V and J are TRBV5-8 and TRBJ2-7; 11 bases are a match to TRBD1. V dropped 1 base and J dropped 7; count of bases not matched to a gene: 7. CDR3 length: 15 residues. Germline loops: CDR1 SGHTS, CDR2 YDEGEE. CDR3 in DNA: TGTGCCAGCAGCTTGTTGGGACAGGGGGTAAAAGAGCAGTACTTC. Translated: CASSLLGQGVKEQYF.

Concerning this clone itself: At one boundary the junction diverges from the germline segment, which might be a read error. This CDR3 is also generated by other DNA sequences in the sample. This chain joins TRBV13 and TRBJ1-1; TRBD1 agrees at 7 bases. Germline V gene sequence: CDR1 PRHDT, CDR2 FYEKMQ (reference sequence). This CDR3 comprises 13 residues. In DNA, the CDR3 is TGTGCCAGCAGCGTAGGCAGGGGGACTGAAGCTTTCTTT. It encodes CASSVGRGTEAFF.

The V and J genes are TRBV19 and TRBJ1-2; D not resolved. From germline, CDR1 is LNHDA and CDR2 SQIVND (reference sequence). The CDR3 sequence is 16 residues long. V was clipped by 9 bases and J by 3 bases, with 23 bases between them. For the CDR3, the DNA is TGTGCCAGCAAACGGGAATCAAGTGGCAGCGACTATGGCTACACCTTC. Protein sequence: CASKRESSGSDYGYTF.

The table lists this clone with a few counts. The chain's CDR3 is CASSPTLGLNTEAFF. As DNA, the CDR3 is TGTGCCAGCAGCCCAACCTTGGGCCTGAACACTGAAGCTTTCTTT. This rearrangement joins TRBV7-2 to TRBJ1-1; D unclear. V lost 5 bases, J lost 0 bases, and 13 bases lay in between. This CDR3 region has 15 residues. Germline CDR1 SGHTA, CDR2 FQGNSA. Full variable domain (missing parts from reference TRBV7-2 and TRBJ1-1): GAGVSQSPSNKVTEKGKDVELRCDPISGHTALYWYRQSLGQGLEFLIYFQGNSAPDKSGLPSDRFSAERTGGSVSTLTIQRTQQEDSAVYLCASSPTLGLNTEAFFGQGTRLTVV.